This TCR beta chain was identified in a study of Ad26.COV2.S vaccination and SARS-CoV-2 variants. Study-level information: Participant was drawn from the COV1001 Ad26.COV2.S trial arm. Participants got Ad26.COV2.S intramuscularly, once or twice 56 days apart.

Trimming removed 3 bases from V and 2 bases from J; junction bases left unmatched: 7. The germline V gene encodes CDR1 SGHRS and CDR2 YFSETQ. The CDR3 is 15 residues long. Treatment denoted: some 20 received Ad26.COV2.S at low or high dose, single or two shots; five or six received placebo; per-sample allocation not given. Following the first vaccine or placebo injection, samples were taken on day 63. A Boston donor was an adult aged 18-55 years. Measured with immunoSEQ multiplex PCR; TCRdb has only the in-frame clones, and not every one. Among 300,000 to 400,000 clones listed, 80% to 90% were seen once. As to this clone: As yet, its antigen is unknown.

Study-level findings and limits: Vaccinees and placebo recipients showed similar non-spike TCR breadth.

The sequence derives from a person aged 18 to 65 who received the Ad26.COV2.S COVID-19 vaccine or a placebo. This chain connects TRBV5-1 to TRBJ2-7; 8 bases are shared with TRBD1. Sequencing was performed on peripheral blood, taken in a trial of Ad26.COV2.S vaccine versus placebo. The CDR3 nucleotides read TGCGCCAGCAGCTCCTCGGGACAGGCCACCTACGAGCAGTACTTC. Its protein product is CASSSSGQATYEQYF.